Detailed here is one T cell receptor (beta chain). Each sample came from a Caucasian adult donor living in Nashville, Tennessee. TCRdb's copy holds only in-frame clones and misses some; the assay was immunoSEQ multiplex PCR. The repertoire includes 1 million to 1.2 million clones, about 80% of them detected once, and roughly 0.82% sits in the top ten. This specimen belongs to a study of shared clonotypes between healthy human individuals. The origin of this receptor is a man aged 18 to 29 in good health. Some clones in this sample may be carry-over from other donors' samples. The sequenced sample was memory CD4+ T cells from PBMCs. The subset is: CD45RA-negative fraction.

CDR3: CASSLGGVIRLGQTEAFF. The CDR3 DNA sequence: TGTGCCAGCAGCTTGGGCGGGGTAATAAGGCTCGGTCAGACTGAAGCTTTCTTT. The chain uses TRBV5-4 and TRBJ1-1; D is ambiguous. The V end lost 0 bases, the J end lost 5 bases, and 23 bases lay between the germline ends. CDR3 size: 18 residues. CDR1 is SGHNT, CDR2 YYREEE, per germline (reference sequence).